The T cell receptor beta chain under discussion was sequenced for a study of cytomegalovirus exposure and HLA in healthy donors (dated by TCRdb to the late 2010s). Looking at the study overall: An earlier analysis of approximately 640 of the donors reported roughly 300 Gb of sequence data and more than 90 million unique TCR beta sequences from roughly 200 million T cells. Donor age, sex, ethnicity and CMV serostatus were collected together with the repertoire data. On average, 235,054 unique TCR beta nucleotide sequences were sequenced per donor among 398 genotyped donors of the cohort, with roughly 18% of those sequences being non-productive. Approximately 310 gigabases of sequencing data and 70 million to 85 million unique TCR sequences were included in an early release covering about 600 HLA-typed donors. To predict cytomegalovirus infection status, the study combined high-throughput TCR immunosequencing, statistical association of individual TCRs with disease status, and machine learning. A later analysis re-analyzed previously published TCR beta repertoires from about 730 donors and added high-resolution HLA genotyping to study TCR occurrence patterns. Along with the roughly 710-subject first cohort, a separate validation cohort of 120 different subjects was used. Every repertoire in the discovery cohort had been generated on one and the same sequencing platform. Because of strong linkage in the cohort, five DR-DQ haplotypes were treated as single units for association and clustering. An earlier analysis of several hundred of the donors applied high-throughput TCR beta sequencing to assess whether each TCR beta V gene segment acted as functional or pseudogenic. A later genetic analysis took genome-wide SNP genotypes for about three fifths of the 666 donors and used that subset as a discovery cohort. Typing coverage varied by locus: roughly 629-630 donors for A, B, C, DRB1 and DQB1; 522 for DQA1; more than 600 for DPA1; approximately 490 for DPB1. Of the roughly 410 genotyped donors, roughly 76% were placed in the genetic ancestry cluster associated with self-reported Caucasian donors. Using immunosequencing, the study profiled T cell repertoires from some 670 subjects and related those repertoires to cytomegalovirus serostatus. The later analysis used no new phenotypic data to find candidate immune exposures, relying instead on TCR beta sequences and their occurrence across donors. Both class I and class II loci were covered by HLA typing, at four-digit resolution. The study aimed to test whether cataloging public T cell receptors could reveal signatures of past pathogen exposure.

Broader findings and caveats from the paper: A total of 164 TCR beta chains were listed by the study as associated with cytomegalovirus. In a later analysis, HLA-associated TCR beta chains were found to be more clonally expanded and to have lower generation probabilities than equally common non-associated chains. It was suggested by the authors that the approach could potentially be generalized to other disease states and immunological phenotypes. A later genetic analysis reported fewer N-insertions in productive TCRs among donors in an Asian-associated ancestry cluster than the 666-donor mean. The earlier analysis of 587 of the donors excluded approximately 15 rarely observed V segments, including chromosome 9 orphons, because counts were too low. A later analysis found that TCR association rates varied across HLA loci, with DRB1 alleles showing the most associated TCRs and HLA-C alleles the fewest. A later analysis reported that several top co-occurrence clusters appeared linked to parvovirus B19, influenza, CMV and Epstein-Barr virus. Most TCR sequences were observed very rarely across donors, whereas some public TCRs were present in many individuals. Specific HLA alleles were associated with 16,951 TCR beta sequences at a false discovery rate of 0.05 in a later analysis. The only immune exposure information available for the cohort was CMV serostatus. In a later analysis, most CMV-associated TCR beta chains were found to appear HLA-restricted, with HLA associations seemingly driven largely by CMV exposure. Broadly in line with IMGT annotations, most TCR beta V segments showed up in productive rearrangements about 87% or about 30% of the time in an earlier analysis of 450 to 750 of the donors. Roughly uniform sequencing depth across donors was assumed in presence/absence analyses, although this assumption may not hold. Three of the identified cytomegalovirus-associated TCR beta chains were confirmed in vitro to be specific for cytomegalovirus antigens. In a later genetic analysis, a missense DCLRE1C variant was associated with V-gene and J-gene trimming of TCR beta chains, and the association was replicated in an independent cohort. Because HLA typing was unavailable for some donors at each locus, only the typed subset was used in association tests. In this cohort, only TCR beta chains were sequenced, and detectable features were limited by the absence of alpha or paired-chain data. Cytomegalovirus status was reported to be diagnosed by the classifier with high specificity and sensitivity in both the original and validation cohorts. Correlated functional status among segregating V segments might be attributable to linkage disequilibrium, but an unknown experimental factor could not be ruled out. A further reported finding was that TCR beta sequences accurately predicted the HLA-A and HLA-B alleles for most subjects in the first cohort. Strong co-occurrence of HLA alleles, especially DR and DQ, made assigning TCR associations to individual alleles difficult. A cluster of highly shared sequence variants was judged likely to represent a technical artifact of the sequencing pipeline. Some IMGT-functional V segments, including TRBV6-2 and TRBV6-3, could not be distinguished by the 87-base-pair reads and were therefore excluded.

Libraries were built with the immunoSEQ multiplex PCR assay. For the multiplex PCR, a mixture combining 60 forward primers for TCR Vbeta segments and 13 reverse primers for TCR Jbeta segments was used. A multiplex PCR assay on genomic DNA amplified the CDR3 region of rearranged TCR beta genes. The amplified TCR beta libraries were sequenced on the Illumina HiSeq System as 87-base-pair reads. In the source study's methods: In a later analysis, roughly 80 million unique TCR beta chains were counted across the roughly 610 repertoires, and roughly 10 million of these chains were shared by at least two donors. Raw reads were error-corrected and collapsed into unique sequences with a nearest-neighbor algorithm that merged closely related sequences to remove PCR and sequencing errors. Alignment of CDR3 sequences to IMGT reference sequences was used to assign V, D and J gene segments. For a sequence to be retained, a match of at least six nucleotides to both a V gene segment and a J gene segment was required. A rearrangement counted as productive if the CDR3 had no stop codons and remained in frame with V and J, and every other rearrangement counted as non-productive. Following IMGT convention, CDR3 was defined as the stretch from the second conserved V-encoded cysteine up to the conserved J-encoded phenylalanine. The earlier analysis of about 500 of the donors excluded sequences that lacked an unambiguous match to a single V gene segment. An earlier analysis of several hundred of the donors called V segments functional above 56.7% productive rearrangements and segregating when the between-donor standard deviation exceeded 5%. A statistical classification framework was developed to diagnose cytomegalovirus status using the catalog of TCR beta chain sequences. A later analysis assigned V and J genes by comparing TCR nucleotide sequences with IMGT/GENE-DB human TR gene sequences. The TCRdist pipeline was used in a later analysis to assign CDR3 sequences and most-parsimonious VDJ recombination scenarios. In a later analysis, each TCR beta chain was defined by its CDR3 amino acid sequence together with its V-gene family, and reads without a unique V-gene family were excluded. In a later analysis, some 600 highly shared, low-generation-probability nucleotide sequences were removed to address suspected cross-contamination and a sequencing artifact. A later analysis calculated a clonal expansion index for each public chain from normalized within-repertoire ranks of inferred template counts. In a later analysis, generation probabilities were computed with a VDJ recombination model fitted to out-of-frame rearrangements, and the resulting probabilities were checked against IGoR. Hypergeometric tests were used in a later analysis to score TCR-TCR, TCR-HLA and TCR-CMV co-occurrence, with a repertoire-size bias correction applied to the TCR pairs. A later analysis estimated false discovery rates by permuting HLA or CMV assignments 20 times. In a later analysis, co-occurring TCRs were grouped with DBSCAN, and TCRdist sequence similarity was added when clustering was performed within HLA-allele-positive subsets. Repertoires with fewer than 30,000 or more than 120,000 public chains were left out of co-occurrence clustering, as were five repertoires with anomalous nucleotide sharing. TCRdb obtained this table from immuneACCESS and retained in-frame rearrangements with V and J assigned. These tables miss some clones; where compared with another copy, unresolved V genes account for less than half of the shortfall, and the remainder is unexplained. V and J calls and clone size come straight from that table; D and trimming were deduced from the DNA. This sample is represented by over 110,000 clones; under 90% of them were singletons. The ten largest clones capture 2% to 3% of the sample.

CDR1 SGHRS and CDR2 YFSETQ are derived from the germline V gene. Relative to germline, V is missing 4 bases and J is missing 5 bases, with 14 bases of the junction outside any gene match. The CDR3 contains 17 residues, cysteine and phenylalanine counted. Just the 51-base CDR3 DNA is kept, in frame starting at base 1. In regard to this clone: What this receptor recognizes is not known. No base qualities exist here, and no much larger clone lies one base off it.

The cohort was made up of hundreds of healthy bone marrow donors. All cohort members were sampled while nominally healthy, although unrecorded immune exposures were likely present. The donor was CMV seronegative and belonged to the group of around 350 seronegative cohort members. A peripheral blood sample was provided by each donor, and peripheral blood mononuclear cells were used for TCR beta sequencing. Genomic DNA was extracted from the blood cell samples with the Qiagen DNeasy Blood Extraction Kit. The TCR was taken from a male donor in good health and CMV-seronegative. The sample was PBMCs. In this chain, TRBV5-1 is recombined with TRBJ2-5; the central 10 bases match TRBD2. The CDR3 reads CASSPGGAGGAVETQYF. The nucleotide sequence reads as follows: TGCGCCAGCAGCCCCGGGGGAGCGGGAGGGGCGGTGGAGACCCAGTACTTC.